This record covers a single T cell receptor beta chain. This clonotype was observed at least ten times. What this receptor recognizes is not known. Base quality data are lacking; no much larger clone is found one base away. The data originate from a study of CD8+CD57+ T cells in acquired aplastic anemia (dated by TCRdb to the late 2010s). For context, the study as a whole: Extracted DNA from sorted CD4+ and CD8+ cells averaged around 3.2 ug, ranging from about 0.18 to 27.4 ug. A CD8+CD57+ expansion meant a frequency higher than the mean frequency seen in healthy subjects. Broader findings and caveats from the paper: Patients and healthy controls showed no significant difference in CD8+ Simpson's diversity (P=0.060). Roughly 30 CD8+ CDR3 sequences were shared between patients and controls but appeared highly expressed in patients and within their immunodominant clones.

Flow cytometry had shown CD8+CD57+ cell expansion in the patients selected for sequencing. Every patient had a diagnosis of severe acquired aplastic anemia based on International Study of Aplastic Anemia and Agranulocytosis and Camitta criteria. No therapy had been received by the patients at the time of blood sampling. In the study, sorted CD4+ and CD8+ blood T cells from patients with severe aplastic anemia and from healthy subjects underwent deep sequencing of TCR repertoires. Patients were enrolled under clinicaltrials.gov protocols 00001620, 01623167, 00001397, 00071045, 00081523 and 00961064 in the USA. Ficoll-Paque density gradient centrifugation was used to isolate peripheral blood mononuclear cells. Before DNA extraction, CD4+ and CD8+ T cells were sorted by FACS or by magnetic beads. Profiling of TCR beta VDJ combinations and CDR3 sequences used genomic DNA as the template. An Illumina HiSeq 2000 was the platform used for TCR repertoire sequencing. From the authors' description of their analysis: TRBV/TRBJ rearrangement plots, CDR3 size and DJ length profiles, and Simpson's diversity index were used to assess repertoires. The most abundant DNA sequence in the deep sequencing data was taken as the immunodominant clone. CDR3 amino acid sequences were screened for sharing across subjects and were compared with published repertoires and the VDJdb database. TCRdb trimmed the raw reads at Q25, called clones with MiXCR and kept productive beta chains. Identical CDR3 proteins give one entry, which carries the most common genes and DNA. For this entry, the V and J calls and clone size follow TCRdb and not the study's own pipeline. The sample table lists some 150,000 distinct CDR3 sequences, roughly 43% of them with a count of one. The ten largest clonotypes hold about 1.2% of the sample.

The CDR3 runs 11 amino acids, cysteine and phenylalanine included. Only the CDR3 part of the read is kept: 33 bases, read in frame from the first base. The V and J ends are trimmed by 1 base and 5 bases, leaving 2 bases between them. The germline V gene encodes CDR1 SEHNR and CDR2 FQNEAQ (reference sequence). The receptor was derived from a human donor with aplastic anemia. This receptor chain uses TRBV7-9 and TRBJ1-1, with the D gene call left open. The specimen sequenced was sorted CD4+, CD8+, or CD8+CD57+ T cells (not recorded which) from PBMCs. The bases read TGTGCCAGCAGCTTAGGGACTGAAGCTTTCTTT. Its protein reads: CASSLGTEAFF.